This TCR beta chain was sequenced for a study of T cells in Graves' hyperthyroidism and ophthalmopathy. Study in general: Peripheral blood specimens were obtained at initial diagnosis, prior to any treatment. General study points: Most clonotypes expanded in the thyroid (above 0.001) were also present in blood.

This clonotype was counted at least ten times. The antigen is undetermined. The V end lost 5 bases, the J end lost 2 bases, and 15 bases lay between the germline ends. Germline V lookup: CDR1 SNHLY, CDR2 FYNNEI. CDR3 length equals 16 residues. Investigators excluded patients with uncontrolled infection, other autoimmune disease, pregnancy or lactation. Researchers took RNA transcripts and amplified the TCR beta CDR3 regions from them. A first-round RT-PCR of the TCR CDR3 used the HTBI primer set. TCRdb re-derived calls from the multiplex PCR reads in MiXCR, one entry per CDR3 protein. In the table there are around 500,000 distinct CDR3 sequences, approximately 14% of which are singletons.

This TCR derives from a woman aged 18 to 35 with Graves' hyperthyroidism. The J gene is TRBJ1-4, the V gene TRBV2; D is undetermined. Source material: blood. The CDR3 sequence: CASSRSQARTNEKLFF. The CDR3 DNA sequence: TGTGCCAGCAGTAGATCTCAGGCGCGCACTAATGAAAAACTGTTTTTT.